Each of the 19 T cell receptor beta chains below was sequenced from the same sample in a study of T cells after yellow fever vaccination. TCRdb recomputed calls from the 5' RACE reads with MiXCR, one row per CDR3 protein. The sample carries 300,000 to 450,000 distinct CDR3 sequences, 7% to 9% recorded once. Sample: PBMCs, taken about 41 days after the first yellow fever vaccination. The receptors stem from a man aged 18 to 29 who received the YFV17D yellow fever vaccine.

This clonotype was seen a handful of times. The chain combines TRBV2 with TRBJ2-1; 8 bases match TRBD1. CDR1 SNHLY and CDR2 FYNNEI come from the germline V gene. The CDR3 length is 17 residues. Germline trimming cut 3 bases from V and 1 base from J; bases unmatched to any gene: 8. CDR3 amino acids: CASSEYQGAISYNEQFF. CDR3 sequence (DNA): TGTGCCAGCAGTGAGTACCAGGGGGCAATTTCCTACAATGAGCAGTTCTTC.

The table lists this clonotype with a few counts. V gene TRBV18 combines with J gene TRBJ1-2; D is uncertain. V was shortened by 2 bases and J by 6 bases, with 7 bases between the two germline ends. The CDR3 covers 12 residues. The germline CDR1 and CDR2 sequences are KGHSH and LQKENI. CDR3 loop: CASSPVVDGYTF. The CDR3, as DNA: TGTGCCAGCTCACCAGTGGTGGATGGCTACACCTTC.

This clonotype was found many times. The chain couples TRBV7-9 to TRBJ1-5; tentative D call: TRBD1 (5 bases). The CDR3 spans 13 residues. Trimming removed 5 bases at V and 7 bases at J, with 12 bases between. CDR1 SEHNR and CDR2 FQNEAQ come from the germline V gene (reference sequence). CDR3 region: CASSGQGLQPQHF. As DNA, the CDR3 is TGTGCCAGCAGCGGCCAGGGCTTGCAGCCCCAGCATTTT.

This clonotype came up a few times. This chain links TRBV12-3 or TRBV12-4 with TRBJ1-4; D is unclear. Trimming took 6 bases from V and 5 from J, leaving 19 bases between them. This CDR3 region has 16 residues. As DNA, the CDR3 is TGTGCCAGCAGGTTGGCTGTTGAGTCAGGCAATGAAAAACTGTTTTTT. It is translated as CASRLAVESGNEKLFF.

The V gene is TRBV6-1, the J gene TRBJ1-1; D is unclear. V dropped 6 bases and J dropped 1 base, with 9 bases sitting between them. Per germline, CDR1 MNHNS and CDR2 SASEGT. The CDR3 is 13 residues long. Here the CDR3 DNA reads TGTGCCAGCAGCAGCCGGTGGAACACTGAAGCTTTCTTT. Protein sequence: CASSSRWNTEAFF.

The V call is TRBV6-5, the J call TRBJ2-7; D not certain. Germline V CDR1 and CDR2: MNHEY, SVGAGI. Trimming took off 0 bases at V and 0 bases at J, with 9 bases between the two ends. The CDR3 is 15 amino acids. The CDR3 reads CASSYSNIRSYEQYF. The DNA of the CDR3 is TGTGCCAGCAGTTACTCGAATATCCGCTCCTACGAGCAGTACTTC.

The V call is TRBV30, the J call TRBJ2-7; D remains unclear. Germline CDR1 is GTSNPN and CDR2 is SVGIG (reference sequence). The CDR3 is 13 amino acids. Trimming stripped 2 bases from V and 2 bases from J, with 10 bases between. CDR3 sequence (DNA): TGTGCCTGGAGTATACAGCGCCCCTACGAGCAGTACTTC. It yields the protein CAWSIQRPYEQYF. The complete variable domain, with remaining parts taken from reference TRBV30 and TRBJ2-7, reads SQTIHQWPATLVQPVGSPLSLECTVEGTSNPNLYWYRQAAGRGLQLLFYSVGIGQISSEVPQNLSASRPQDRQFILSSKKLLLSDSGFYLCAWSIQRPYEQYFGPGTRLTVT.

This clonotype was seen a handful of times. The V call is TRBV6-2 or TRBV6-3, the J call TRBJ2-5; 8 positions agree with TRBD1. Germline CDR1 reads MNHEY; CDR2 reads SVGEGT. Trimming cost V 2 bases and J 1 base; bases outside gene matches: 0. The CDR3 is 14 residues long. CDR3 nucleotides: TGTGCCAGCAGTTACGGGACAGGCCAAGAGACCCAGTACTTC. It yields the protein CASSYGTGQETQYF.

On this clonotype: Lacking the conserved final phenylalanine or tryptophan, this CDR3 likely reflects a read error. The limits of the CDR3 on the DNA are not certain, so only TCRdb's listed CDR3 is given. This chain uses TRBV21-1 with TRBJ2-2. TRBV21-1 is a known pseudogene. Counting both end residues, the CDR3 totals 14 amino acids. CDR3 residues: CASSKSKVTGELFI.

The chain couples TRBV18 to TRBJ2-3; 9 bases line up with TRBD1. The trim removed 8 bases at V and 12 bases at J, leaving 6 bases unmatched. The CDR3 is made up of 11 amino acids. The germline CDR1 and CDR2 sequences are KGHSH and LQKENI. The CDR3 spells CASTRDRDQYF. For the CDR3, the DNA is TGTGCCAGCACCCGGGACAGGGATCAGTATTTT.

This clonotype has a handful of counts. The CDR3 region has the DNA TGTGCCAGCAGCCACTCCGGGACATGGGTCAGAGATACGCAGTATTTT. Translation: CASSHSGTWVRDTQYF. The chain recombines TRBV5-6 with TRBJ2-3; TRBD1 is a possible D gene (6 bases). V lost 4 bases, J lost 5 bases, and 20 bases lay in between. This CDR3 is 16 amino acids long. The germline V gene has CDR1 SGHDT and CDR2 YYEEEE.

This clonotype has ten or more counts. The chain employs TRBV20-1 and TRBJ2-3; D unresolved. Germline CDR1 and CDR2: DFQATT and SNEGSKA (reference sequence). V was cut by 6 bases and J by 6 bases, with 16 bases left in between. The CDR3 extends over 13 amino acids. The chain's CDR3 is CSAPFGNSDTQYF. The CDR3 bases are TGCAGTGCCCCGTTTGGGAATTCTGATACGCAGTATTTT.

This clonotype showed up many times. The chain joins TRBV5-1 to TRBJ2-7, with 7 bases identical to TRBD1. The CDR3 has 13 residues. J was trimmed by 1 base and V by 4 bases; bases with no gene match: 2. Germline V gene sequence: CDR1 SGHRS, CDR2 YFSETQ. CDR3 sequence (DNA): TGCGCCAGCAGCCAGGGACAGTCCTACGAGCAGTACTTC. Translating it yields CASSQGQSYEQYF. The variable domain in full, completed from reference TRBV5-1 and TRBJ2-7, reads KAGVTQTPRYLIKTRGQQVTLSCSPISGHRSVSWYQQTPGQGLQFLFEYFSETQRNKGNFPGRFSGRQFSNSRSEMNVSTLELGDSALYLCASSQGQSYEQYFGPGTRLTVT.

This clonotype has only a few counts. V and J are TRBV18 and TRBJ1-1; weak D call: TRBD1 (6 bases). V was shortened by 3 bases and J by 1 base, with 9 bases between the two germline ends. The length of the CDR3 is 14 residues. Germline V lookup: CDR1 KGHSH, CDR2 LQKENI. CDR3 nucleotides: TGTGCCAGCTCACCCAGGGGACCGAACACTGAAGCTTTCTTT. This sequence encodes CASSPRGPNTEAFF.

This clonotype was observed many times. V gene TRBV6-4 combines with J gene TRBJ2-3; a weak D match, TRBD2 (6 bases). Germline V gene sequence: CDR1 MRHNA, CDR2 SNTAGT. The CDR3 consists of 13 residues. Trimming removed 4 bases at V and 6 bases at J, with 11 bases between. The CDR3 DNA is TGTGCCAGCAGTGGACTAGTTGGCGATACGCAGTATTTT. Its translation is CASSGLVGDTQYF.

The sample holds many counts of this clonotype. The chain employs TRBV12-3 or TRBV12-4 and TRBJ2-7, with D maybe TRBD2 (5 bases). V was clipped by 4 bases and J by 3 bases, with 7 bases between them. The CDR3 consists of 12 residues. The CDR3 reads CASSSGFYEQYF. The CDR3 bases are TGTGCCAGCAGTTCGGGGTTCTACGAGCAGTACTTC.

V and J are TRBV4-1 and TRBJ2-7; D possibly corresponds to TRBD2 (5 bases). Germline CDR1 is MGHRA and CDR2 is YSYEKL. V gave up 1 base and J gave up 2 bases, with 21 bases separating them. This CDR3 spans 18 amino acids. This CDR3 is CASSQGRLPSGLPYEQYF. The DNA for the CDR3 is TGCGCCAGCAGCCAAGGAAGGCTGCCCAGCGGTCTACCCTACGAGCAGTACTTC.

This chain links TRBV6-2 or TRBV6-3 with TRBJ1-1; no firm D call. The germline CDR1 and CDR2 sequences are MNHEY and SVGEGT. V was clipped by 6 bases and J by 4 bases, with 15 bases between them. The CDR3 loop spans 14 amino acids. CDR3 in DNA: TGTGCCAGCAGCCCGACGAGGAGTACCACTGAAGCTTTCTTT. This codes for CASSPTRSTTEAFF.

Ten or more counts support this clonotype. The V and J genes are TRBV6-2 or TRBV6-3 and TRBJ2-1, with 14 bases aligning to TRBD2. This CDR3 comprises 16 residues. Germline V gives CDR1 MNHEY, CDR2 SVGEGT. Unmatched junction bases numbered 3, after V lost 6 bases and J lost 2 bases. This CDR3 reads CASSLGLAGAYNEQFF. The CDR3 DNA sequence: TGTGCCAGCAGCCTGGGACTAGCGGGGGCCTACAATGAGCAGTTCTTC.